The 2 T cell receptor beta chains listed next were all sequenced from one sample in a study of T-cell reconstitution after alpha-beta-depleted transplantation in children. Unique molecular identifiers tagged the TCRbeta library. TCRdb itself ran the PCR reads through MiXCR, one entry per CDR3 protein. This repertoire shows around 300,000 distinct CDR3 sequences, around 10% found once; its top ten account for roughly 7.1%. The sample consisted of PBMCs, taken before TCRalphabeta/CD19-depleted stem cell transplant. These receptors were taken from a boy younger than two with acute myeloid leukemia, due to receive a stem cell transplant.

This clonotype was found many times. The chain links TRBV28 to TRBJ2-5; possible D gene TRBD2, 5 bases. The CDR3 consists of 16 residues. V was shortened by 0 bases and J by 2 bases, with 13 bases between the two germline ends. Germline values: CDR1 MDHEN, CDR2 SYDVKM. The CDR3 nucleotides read TGTGCCAGCAGTTTATGGTCCGGAGAGGGACAAGAGACCCAGTACTTC. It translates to CASSLWSGEGQETQYF.

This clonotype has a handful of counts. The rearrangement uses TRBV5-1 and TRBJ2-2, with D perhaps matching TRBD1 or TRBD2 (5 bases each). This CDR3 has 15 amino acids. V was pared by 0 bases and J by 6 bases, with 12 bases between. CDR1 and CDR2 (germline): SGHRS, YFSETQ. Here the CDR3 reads CASSLDWGIPGELFF. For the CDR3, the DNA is TGCGCCAGCAGCTTGGATTGGGGGATCCCCGGGGAGCTGTTTTTT.